This TCR beta chain was documented in a study of Graves' ophthalmopathy and Graves' hyperthyroidism. The germline CDR1 and CDR2 sequences are SGHAT and FQNNGV. The V end was cut by 3 bases, the J end by 8 bases, with 16 bases between. This CDR3 has 14 residues. Patients were diagnosed from clinical symptoms, serum thyroxine, TRAb, thyroid ultrasound and orbital computed tomography. The authors amplified TCR beta CDR3 regions from RNA transcripts. RT-PCR with HTBI primers came first, then second-round multiplex PCR. MiXCR was run by TCRdb on the multiplex PCR reads, yielding one entry per CDR3 protein. The table has more than 300,000 distinct CDR3 sequences, 15% seen once. This clonotype has at least ten counts.

This sequence was found in a woman aged 18-29 years with stable Graves' hyperthyroidism. The material sequenced was peripheral blood. J is TRBJ1-2 and V is TRBV11-2, with a tentative D call TRBD1 (5 bases). Here the CDR3 DNA reads TGTGCCAGCAGCTTTTCAGGGTTTCGGAGCGGCTACACCTTC. Translation: CASSFSGFRSGYTF.